This T cell receptor (beta chain) was sequenced in a study of shared clonotypes between healthy human individuals. The wider study: Per donor, CD8 memory used one plate, CD8 naive used two, CD4 memory used three and CD4 naive used three.

This clone has just a few counts. TCRdb keeps only in-frame clones here, not all; method: immunoSEQ multiplex PCR. The data hold 740,000 or so clones, with around 73% observed a single time. There are 11 residues in the CDR3. Germline loops: CDR1 SQVTM, CDR2 ANQGSEA. V was pared by 6 bases and J by 6 bases, with 4 bases of the junction left unmatched. The sequence derives from a woman in her 30s in good health. The material sequenced was memory CD4+ T cells sorted from blood. Subset in this sample: CD45RA-negative fraction. V and J are TRBV29-1 and TRBJ1-2; 7 bases map to TRBD1. The CDR3 DNA sequence: TGCAGCGTCGACAGGGATGATGGCTACACCTTC. This translates into CSVDRDDGYTF. The full variable domain, its missing parts supplied by reference TRBV29-1 and TRBJ1-2, is SAVISQKPSRDICQRGTSLTIQCQVDSQVTMMFWYRQQPGQSLTLIATANQGSEATYESGFVIDKFPISRPNLTFSTLTVSNMSPEDSSIYLCSVDRDDGYTFGSGTRLTVV.